The 21 T cell receptor beta chains below come from one sample, sequenced in a study of blood T cell repertoires in COVID-19. Sequenced by immunoSEQ multiplex PCR; TCRdb stores in-frame clones only, minus some. The data contain about 320,000 clones, 75% to 85% of them singletons. The sample was peripheral blood. The source of these receptors is a human donor in a cohort sampled during active COVID-19.

The rearrangement joins TRBV2 to TRBJ2-3; TRBD1 aligns across 7 bases. There are 18 residues in the CDR3. In germline, CDR1 is SNHLY, CDR2 FYNNEI. J was trimmed by 0 bases and V by 4 bases; bases with no gene match: 13. The CDR3 sequence: CASSGFFGTEFSTDTQYF. The CDR3 nucleotides read TGTGCCAGCAGTGGGTTTTTCGGGACAGAGTTTAGCACAGATACGCAGTATTTT.

Concerning this clone itself: The same CDR3 can be traced to other DNA sequences in this sample. The rearrangement joins TRBV6-5 to TRBJ2-6; D not resolved. Germline values: CDR1 MNHEY, CDR2 SVGAGI. V lost 8 bases and J 4 bases, leaving 12 bases between the germline ends. The CDR3 is made up of 14 amino acids. The CDR3 coding sequence is TGTGCCAGCGGTAGAGGAACAGGGGCCAACGTCCTGACTTTC. The encoded protein is CASGRGTGANVLTF.

V usage is TRBV24-1 and J usage is TRBJ2-3, with 9 nucleotides matching TRBD1. The CDR3 has 18 residues. The V gene's germline CDR1 is KGHDR and CDR2 SFDVKD. The J segment lost 3 bases and the V segment lost 0 bases, leaving 9 bases of the junction unmatched. The CDR3 is CATSDLKAGTGFTDTQYF. In nucleotides, the CDR3 is TGTGCCACCAGTGATTTGAAAGCCGGGACAGGGTTTACAGATACGCAGTATTTT.

J is TRBJ2-2 and V is TRBV18; a possible D gene is TRBD1 (6 bases). V dropped 5 bases and J dropped 6 bases, with 16 bases sitting between them. Germline values: CDR1 KGHSH, CDR2 LQKENI. CDR3 length: 15 residues. The CDR3 loop reads CASSGPTGNSGELFF. CDR3 in DNA: TGTGCCAGCTCAGGGCCCACAGGGAATTCCGGGGAGCTGTTTTTT.

In regard to this clone: Sequence at one end of the junction differs from germline and may be a read error. J is TRBJ2-3 and V is TRBV6-5, with 8 positions matching TRBD2. Germline CDR1 and CDR2: MNHEY and SVGAGI. The CDR3 covers 15 residues. The CDR3 loop is CASGYGGGRTDTQYF. For the CDR3, the DNA is TGTGCCAGCGGTTACGGGGGGGGCCGCACAGATACGCAGTATTTT.

The gene calls are TRBV7-3 and TRBJ1-2; 7 bases align to TRBD1. The J segment lost 6 bases and the V segment lost 5 bases, leaving 6 bases of the junction unmatched. Per germline, CDR1 SGHTA and CDR2 FQGTGA. This CDR3 spans 13 amino acids. The CDR3, as DNA: TGTGCCAGCAGCGCCACAGGGGCGGATGGCTACACCTTC. Translating gives CASSATGADGYTF.

The gene calls are TRBV27 and TRBJ1-1; tentatively, D is TRBD1 (5 bases). The germline V gene has CDR1 MNHEY and CDR2 SMNVEV (reference sequence). The ends were cut back, 1 base at V and 5 bases at J, with 11 bases in the middle. The CDR3 spans 14 residues. The DNA for the CDR3 is TGTGCCAGCAGTTTATTTTCGGGGGATACTGAAGCTTTCTTT. Protein sequence: CASSLFSGDTEAFF.

This chain links TRBV14 with TRBJ1-5, with D possibly matching TRBD1 (5 bases). V gave up 1 base and J gave up 9 bases, with 7 bases separating them. There are 12 residues in the CDR3. Germline-derived CDR1 and CDR2 are SGHDN and FVKESK. CDR3 bases: TGTGCCAGCAGCCAAGGGGGGGGGCCCCAGCATTTT. Translation: CASSQGGGPQHF.

This clone was seen just once. V is TRBV10-3 and J is TRBJ2-1, with D uncertain. The germline V and J ends were trimmed by 4 bases and 7 bases, with 8 bases remaining between them. From germline, CDR1 is ENHRY and CDR2 SYGVKD. This CDR3 has 12 amino acids. The CDR3 coding sequence is TGTGCCATCAGTGCTACAGCTAATGAGCAGTTCTTC. Its translation: CAISATANEQFF.

The chain links TRBV9 to TRBJ2-7; the match to TRBD1 covers 8 bases. The CDR3 spans 14 residues. CDR1 and CDR2 from the germline V gene are SGDLS and YYNGEE. Trimming took 3 bases from V and 5 from J; bases not matched to a gene: 7. Here the CDR3 reads CASSATTGAHEQYF. DNA for the CDR3: TGTGCCAGCAGCGCCACGACAGGGGCCCACGAGCAGTACTTC.

This clone has only one observation. The V and J genes are TRBV18 and TRBJ1-2; D gene unclear. The CDR3 is 14 residues long. Germline V gene data show CDR1 as KGHSH and CDR2 as LQKENI. V dropped 2 bases and J dropped 4 bases, with 11 bases sitting between them. In DNA, the CDR3 is TGTGCCAGCTCACCAGGGGAGATGGGCTATGGCTACACCTTC. Its translation is CASSPGEMGYGYTF.

V is TRBV18 and J is TRBJ1-1; 8 bases fit TRBD1. V shed 0 bases, J shed 3 bases, and the junction held 12 bases outside the gene matches. In germline, CDR1 is KGHSH, CDR2 LQKENI. This CDR3 is 18 amino acids long. The CDR3 DNA is TGTGCCAGCTCACCACCGTTGCGGCCACAGGGGGAGCACACTGAAGCTTTCTTT. Protein product: CASSPPLRPQGEHTEAFF.

The chain links TRBV29-1 to TRBJ2-5; 7 bases align to TRBD1. CDR3 length: 16 residues. V gave up 4 bases and J gave up 3 bases; unmatched junction bases: 14. CDR1 and CDR2 from the germline V gene are SQVTM and ANQGSEA. The CDR3 sequence: CSVGGRGGVLEETQYF. CDR3 coding DNA: TGCAGCGTTGGGGGGCGAGGGGGCGTTCTAGAAGAGACCCAGTACTTC.

This chain links TRBV7-3 with TRBJ1-2; a weak D match, TRBD1 (6 bases). V lost 1 base to trimming and J lost 2 bases, with 11 bases between them. Germline V gene data show CDR1 as SGHTA and CDR2 as FQGTGA. The CDR3 is 15 amino acids. The CDR3 region has the DNA TGTGCCAGCAGCTTAAGGGGCAGGGGAAACTATGGCTACACCTTC. Protein: CASSLRGRGNYGYTF.

V is TRBV2 and J is TRBJ1-2, with D maybe TRBD1 (6 bases). Germline V gene lookup returns CDR1 SNHLY and CDR2 FYNNEI. Trimming took off 4 bases at V and 8 bases at J, with 14 bases between the two ends. CDR3 length equals 13 residues. The CDR3 sequence is CASSAGGTSGYTF. The CDR3 bases are TGTGCCAGCAGTGCTGGGGGCACGTCCGGCTACACCTTC. Using reference TRBV2 and TRBJ1-2 for the parts outside the CDR3, the full variable domain is EPEVTQTPSHQVTQMGQEVILRCVPISNHLYFYWYRQILGQKVEFLVSFYNNEISEKSEIFDDQFSVERPDGSNFTLKIRSTKLEDSAMYFCASSAGGTSGYTFGSGTRLTVV.

The J gene is TRBJ2-1, the V gene TRBV13; D may be TRBD2 (7 bases). Deletions cut 11 bases from V and 8 bases from J, with 25 bases between. The CDR3 has 15 amino acids. The germline V gene encodes CDR1 PRHDT and CDR2 FYEKMQ (reference sequence). The CDR3 protein is CAAPGRGAPQDEQFF. In DNA form, the CDR3 reads TGTGCCGCCCCAGGCCGGGGGGCCCCTCAGGATGAGCAGTTCTTC.

The chain couples TRBV7-6 to TRBJ2-3; possibly TRBD1 for D (6 bases). V lost 1 base, J lost 0 bases, and 20 bases lay in between. CDR3 length: 19 amino acids. Germline V CDR1 and CDR2: SGHVS, FNYEAQ. The CDR3 region is CASSLEGRGVNTSTDTQYF. For the CDR3, the DNA is TGTGCCAGCAGCTTAGAGGGCAGGGGAGTCAATACTAGCACAGATACGCAGTATTTT.

The chain is built from TRBV5-1 and TRBJ2-3; a weak D match, TRBD1 (5 bases). CDR1 is SGHRS, CDR2 YFSETQ, per germline. The V gene lost 3 bases and the J gene lost 3 bases, with 20 bases spanning the gap. CDR3 size: 17 residues. The CDR3 region is CASSSKPSGKGTDTQYF. DNA of the CDR3: TGCGCCAGCAGCTCGAAACCCTCAGGGAAAGGGACAGATACGCAGTATTTT. The entire variable domain, with the rest obtained from reference TRBV5-1 and TRBJ2-3, is as follows: KAGVTQTPRYLIKTRGQQVTLSCSPISGHRSVSWYQQTPGQGLQFLFEYFSETQRNKGNFPGRFSGRQFSNSRSEMNVSTLELGDSALYLCASSSKPSGKGTDTQYFGPGTRLTVL.

V usage is TRBV5-1 and J usage is TRBJ1-2; 9 nucleotides line up with TRBD1. Germline-derived CDR1 and CDR2 are SGHRS and YFSETQ. Trimming cost V 0 bases and J 7 bases; bases outside gene matches: 10. The CDR3 is 16 amino acids. This CDR3 is CASSLGPTGGLSGYTF. DNA of the CDR3: TGCGCCAGCAGCTTGGGACCTACAGGGGGCCTTTCTGGCTACACCTTC.

The rearrangement uses TRBV18 and TRBJ2-7, with D hard to call. The CDR3 contains 17 residues. V lost 0 bases and J lost 7, with 22 bases in between. Germline assignment: CDR1 KGHSH and CDR2 LQKENI. CDR3 sequence: CASSPPLTPIGRREQYF. Here the CDR3 DNA reads TGTGCCAGCTCACCACCATTAACTCCGATCGGTCGTCGGGAGCAGTACTTC.

V gene TRBV7-9 combines with J gene TRBJ2-7; TRBD1 aligns across 11 bases. The junction had 12 bases not matched to a gene; V was cut back by 5 bases and J by 12 bases. The CDR3 runs to 14 residues. In germline, CDR1 is SEHNR, CDR2 FQNEAQ (reference sequence). This chain's CDR3 is CASSPNRDRGLLYF. The DNA for the CDR3 is TGTGCCAGCAGCCCCAACCGGGACAGGGGGTTATTGTACTTC. Combining the CDR3 with reference TRBV7-9 and TRBJ2-7 gives the whole variable domain DTGVSQNPRHKITKRGQNVTFRCDPISEHNRLYWYRQTLGQGPEFLTYFQNEAQLEKSRLLSDRFSAERPKGSFSTLEIQRTEQGDSAMYLCASSPNRDRGLLYFGPGTRLTVT.